This T cell receptor (beta chain) was sequenced for a study of vaccination effects on CD4 cells after COVID-19. Peptide-pool stimulation followed by sequencing identified expanded antigen-specific CD4+ clonotypes in the ViraFEST assay. When around ten days of culture had elapsed, CD4+ T cells were isolated. Vaccine recipients, nucleocapsid antibody negative, had no prior SARS-CoV-2 infection. Study conclusions and caveats: In vaccinees who were healthy, merely 1 out of 255 vaccine-induced clones cross-reacted with common cold coronaviruses. Clonal contraction was marked in infection- and vaccine-induced clones late after vaccination.

The CDR3 has 14 amino acids. The germline V and J ends were trimmed by 3 bases and 3 bases, with 9 bases remaining between them. In germline, CDR1 is SNHLY, CDR2 FYNNEI. A remark on this clone: Its antigen is as yet unknown.

TCRdb's copy holds only in-frame clones and misses some; the assay was immunoSEQ multiplex PCR. This sample has about 73,000 clones; more than 60% occur once, and the top ten carry about 10%. Here the sequenced sample was CD4+ T cells from PBMCs cultured with SARS-CoV-2 spike peptides, taken before COVID-19 vaccination. The rearrangement links TRBV2 to TRBJ1-5, with a tentative D call TRBD1 (5 bases). This receptor was taken from a human donor who received a COVID-19 vaccine. The DNA for the CDR3 is TGTGCCAGCAGTGATAGGGGTTACAATCAGCCCCAGCATTTT. As protein: CASSDRGYNQPQHF.